The 10 T cell receptor beta chains reported below all come from one sample, sequenced in a study of CDR3 diversity in severe acne. MiXCR, run by TCRdb on the PCR reads, gives a single entry per CDR3 protein. The data hold about 85,000 distinct CDR3 sequences, with 45% to 55% observed a single time. Sequenced input: blood. The origin of the receptors is a male donor in good health, serving as a control.

This clonotype was counted many times. The V call is TRBV19, the J call TRBJ2-2, with 9 bases aligning to TRBD2. This CDR3 comprises 16 residues. Per the germline V gene, CDR1 is LNHDA and CDR2 is SQIVND (reference sequence). V was clipped by 6 bases and J by 5 bases; unmatched bases: 10. The CDR3: CASSPWTSAGTGELFF. Here the CDR3 DNA reads TGTGCCAGTAGCCCTTGGACTAGCGCGGGGACCGGGGAGCTGTTTTTT.

This clonotype appeared a few times. This chain connects TRBV9 to TRBJ2-7, with 11 bases that match TRBD1. J lost 0 bases, V lost 3 bases, and 8 bases had no gene match. The CDR3 contains 17 residues. Looked up from germline, CDR1 is SGDLS and CDR2 is YYNGEE. The CDR3 is CASSAQTGTGGSYEQYF. The CDR3 DNA follows: TGTGCCAGCAGCGCCCAAACCGGGACAGGGGGCTCCTACGAGCAGTACTTC.

This clonotype was counted a few times. The genes are TRBV29-1 and TRBJ2-2; 8 positions match TRBD1. The germline gives CDR1 SQVTM, CDR2 ANQGSEA. The CDR3 is 13 residues long. Trimming removed 7 bases from V and 5 bases from J; junction bases left unmatched: 6. Written as DNA, the CDR3 is TGCAGCGCGGACGACAGGGGTACCGGGGAGCTGTTTTTT. It encodes CSADDRGTGELFF.

As concerns this clonotype: Its ends do not fully match the called genes, so a read error is possible. J is TRBJ1-6 and V is TRBV4-3; tentatively, D is TRBD1 (6 bases). Per the germline V gene, CDR1 is LGHNA and CDR2 is YSLEER. This CDR3 comprises 16 residues. CDR3 protein: CASSYRGGGADSPFPF. The CDR3 nucleotides read TGCGCCAGCAGCTACCGTGGTGGGGGGGCTGATTCACCCTTCCCCTTT.

V gene TRBV19 combines with J gene TRBJ2-6, with 11 nucleotides matching TRBD2. The ends lost 6 bases at V and 4 bases at J; junction bases unmatched: 8. Germline V gene data show CDR1 as LNHDA and CDR2 as SQIVND (reference sequence). The CDR3 contains 17 residues. The CDR3 DNA reads TGTGCCAGTAGGCACGATAGCGGGAGGGGCGGGGCCAACGTCCTGACTTTC. Its translation: CASRHDSGRGGANVLTF.

The CDR3 sequence is CASSLIPYYEQYF. The CDR3 nucleotides read TGCGCCAGCAGCCTAATACCCTATTACGAGCAGTACTTC. The gene calls are TRBV4-1 and TRBJ2-7; D unresolved. Per germline, CDR1 MGHRA and CDR2 YSYEKL. V was cut by 4 bases and J by 4 bases, with 11 bases left in between. The CDR3 is 13 amino acids.

This chain uses TRBV20-1 with TRBJ1-5; 7 bases map to TRBD1. CDR1 and CDR2 (germline): DFQATT, SNEGSKA (reference sequence). Trimming removed 2 bases from V and 7 bases from J; junction bases left unmatched: 5. This CDR3 is 13 amino acids long. CDR3 residues: CSARTGEGQPQHF. In nucleotides, the CDR3 is TGCAGTGCTAGAACAGGGGAAGGGCAGCCCCAGCATTTT.

V is TRBV20-1 and J is TRBJ1-1; the D is unclear. Germline V CDR1 and CDR2: DFQATT, SNEGSKA (reference sequence). The CDR3 length is 13 residues. V lost 4 bases to trimming and J lost 6 bases, with 15 bases between them. The CDR3 coding sequence is TGCAGTGCTACAAATCCCCTGAGATCTGAAGCTTTCTTT. It encodes CSATNPLRSEAFF.

The sample holds many counts of this clonotype. A read error may be the cause here, since a much bigger clone is one base away. The missing conserved phenylalanine or tryptophan at the end of this CDR3 makes a read error likely. V and J are TRBV6-5 and TRBJ2-3; TRBD2 aligns across 10 bases. Germline CDR1 reads MNHEY; CDR2 reads SVGAGI. V lost 6 bases to trimming and J lost 5 bases; unmatched junction nucleotides: 5. The CDR3 length is 14 residues. The CDR3 reads CASRQRGGVDTQYI. The CDR3 nucleotides read TGTGCCAGCAGGCAGCGGGGGGGTGTAGATACGCAGTATATT.

Only one count was recorded for this clonotype. This chain links TRBV20-1 with TRBJ1-5; TRBD1 matches 12 bases. The CDR3 is 15 residues long. V lost 5 bases to trimming and J lost 8 bases; unmatched junction nucleotides: 10. Germline CDR1 reads DFQATT; CDR2 reads SNEGSKA (reference sequence). The CDR3 here is CSAEVPGQGAEPQHF. CDR3 coding DNA: TGCAGTGCTGAGGTTCCGGGACAGGGGGCGGAGCCCCAGCATTTT.